A selection of T cell receptor beta chains follows, all from one sample in a study of T cells in Graves' hyperthyroidism and ophthalmopathy. TCRdb re-called the multiplex PCR reads with MiXCR, one entry per CDR3 protein. The repertoire holds roughly 500,000 distinct CDR3 sequences, with less than 25% as singletons. The sample was blood. These receptors originate from a woman in her twenties or thirties with Graves' ophthalmopathy. Both conserved end residues are part of each CDR3. Fields, in order: D gene, clone size, J gene, V gene, CDR3 protein, CDR3 DNA. A D gene is named only where the DNA matches it firmly. Clone size appears in some rows only: once, few, many, or a class for an expanded clone.

TRBD1	few	TRBJ1-2	TRBV6-1	CASRFRGHDGYTF	TGTGCCAGCAGGTTCAGGGGGCATGATGGCTACACCTTC
TRBD2	many	TRBJ2-5	TRBV7-8	CASFSGVGTQYF	TGTGCCAGCTTTAGCGGGGTTGGGACCCAGTACTTC
TRBD1	few	TRBJ1-2	TRBV6-1	CASSARGGGVYGYTF	TGTGCCAGCAGTGCCCGGGGAGGGGGCGTCTATGGCTACACCTTC
.	few	TRBJ2-3	TRBV5-1	CASNRGGDTQYF	TGCGCCAGCAACAGGGGAGGAGATACGCAGTATTTT
TRBD2	few	TRBJ2-5	TRBV29-1	CSVGGTGGASVYETQYF	TGCAGCGTTGGGGGGACCGGGGGGGCCTCGGTATATGAGACCCAGTACTTC
.	once	TRBJ2-5	TRBV20-1	CSANQDYQETQYF	TGCAGTGCTAATCAAGACTACCAAGAGACCCAGTACTTC
TRBD2	many	TRBJ2-5	TRBV6-2/TRBV6-3	CASSYFPRTSGGETQYF	TGTGCCAGCAGTTACTTCCCCCGGACTAGCGGAGGAGAGACCCAGTACTTC
.	.	TRBJ2-6	TRBV11-3	CASSLGTGRESGANVLTF	TGTGCCAGCAGCTTAGGGACAGGGCGGGAGTCTGGGGCCAACGTCCTGACTTTC
.	.	TRBJ1-2	TRBV12-3/TRBV12-4	CASSFVGVRGELYGYTF	TGTGCCAGCAGTTTCGTCGGGGTCAGGGGCGAGCTATATGGCTACACCTTC
.	many	TRBJ2-2	TRBV6-1	CAMGLANTGELFF	TGTGCCATGGGGCTTGCGAACACCGGGGAGCTGTTTTTT
.	many	TRBJ2-4	TRBV11-3	CASSLSTKNIQYF	TGTGCCAGCAGCTTAAGTACCAAAAACATTCAGTACTTC
.	many	TRBJ2-7	TRBV2	CASSGAGRQVGYF	TGTGCCAGCAGTGGGGCCGGGCGGCAAGTTGGGTACTTC
.	many	TRBJ1-2	TRBV6-2/TRBV6-3	CASSYGQHYGYTF	TGTGCCAGCAGTTACGGGCAGCACTATGGCTACACCTTC
TRBD2	.	TRBJ2-5	TRBV28	CASGSGGTQETQYF	TGTGCCAGTGGTAGCGGGGGCACCCAAGAGACCCAGTACTTC
TRBD1	many	TRBJ1-3	TRBV6-1	CASSGMGQGIKGSGNTIYF	TGTGCCAGCAGTGGAATGGGACAGGGAATTAAAGGGTCTGGAAACACCATATATTTT
TRBD1	.	TRBJ1-3	TRBV19	CASSIYRGSGNTIYF	TGTGCCAGTAGTATCTACAGGGGGAGCGGAAACACCATATATTTT
.	many	TRBJ2-5	TRBV7-9	CASSFRQPQETQYF	TGTGCCAGCAGCTTCCGACAGCCCCAAGAGACCCAGTACTTC
TRBD1	many	TRBJ2-2	TRBV27	CASSPSDRAGGELFF	TGTGCCAGCAGCCCATCGGACAGGGCTGGCGGGGAGCTGTTTTTT
.	few	TRBJ2-7	TRBV5-1	CASTSSSGPNYEQYF	TGCGCCAGCACCTCATCCTCGGGCCCAAACTACGAGCAGTACTTC
.	.	TRBJ1-2	TRBV24-1	CATSAGREGYTF	TGTGCCACCAGTGCCGGCAGGGAAGGCTACACCTTC
TRBD1	many	TRBJ1-5	TRBV5-1	CASSLGTGNNQPQHF	TGTGCCAGCAGTTTGGGGACAGGGAACAATCAGCCCCAGCATTTT
.	many	TRBJ1-2	TRBV2	CASSDRAGFYGYTF	TGTGCCAGCAGTGATCGGGCGGGTTTCTATGGCTACACCTTC
TRBD1	many	TRBJ1-2	TRBV28	CASSVKLAGTGGRGYTF	TGTGCCAGCAGTGTAAAACTCGCCGGGACAGGGGGCCGGGGCTACACCTTC
TRBD1	.	TRBJ1-2	TRBV18	CASSLVTGGNGYTF	TGTGCCAGCTCACTTGTAACAGGGGGAAATGGCTACACCTTC
.	many	TRBJ2-7	TRBV20-1	CSARDPQSTYEQYF	TGCAGTGCTAGAGATCCACAGTCCACCTACGAGCAGTACTTC
TRBD1	many	TRBJ1-3	TRBV6-5	CASSIGGQAGNTIYF	TGTGCCAGCAGTATTGGGGGACAGGCTGGAAACACCATATATTTT
.	.	TRBJ1-3	TRBV20-1	CSARPYPYSNPGNTIYF	TGCAGTGCTAGGCCTTACCCCTATTCTAACCCCGGAAACACCATATATTTT
TRBD2	many	TRBJ2-5	TRBV24-1	CATSGADAGGRETQYF	TGTGCCACCAGTGGGGCGGATGCGGGGGGGCGGGAGACCCAGTACTTC
.	few	TRBJ1-2	TRBV2	CASIEQAQLYGYTF	TGTGCCAGCATAGAACAGGCCCAACTCTATGGCTACACCTTC
TRBD1	.	TRBJ1-6	TRBV28	CASRRQGDANSPLHF	TGTGCCAGCAGACGGCAGGGGGATGCTAATTCACCCCTCCACTTT
TRBD1	.	TRBJ1-5	TRBV10-3	CATGQGASSQPQHF	TGTGCCACGGGACAGGGGGCGAGCAGTCAGCCCCAGCATTTT
TRBD2	few	TRBJ2-7	TRBV6-5	CASSSARGTYEQYF	TGTGCCAGCAGTTCCGCGCGGGGGACCTACGAGCAGTACTTC
TRBD1	few	TRBJ1-2	TRBV5-5	CASSFSGTGVFGYTF	TGTGCCAGCAGCTTCTCCGGGACAGGGGTATTTGGCTACACCTTC
.	.	TRBJ2-2	TRBV4-2	CASSLVTVVRAGELFF	TGTGCCAGCAGCCTCGTGACCGTAGTTAGGGCCGGGGAGCTGTTTTTT
.	few	TRBJ2-7	TRBV2	CASSEFWQGYEQYF	TGTGCCAGCAGTGAGTTCTGGCAGGGCTACGAGCAGTACTTC
.	many	TRBJ2-2	TRBV6-5	CASRGRGRTNTGELFF	TGTGCCAGCCGCGGTAGGGGGAGGACGAACACCGGGGAGCTGTTTTTT
TRBD1	many	TRBJ2-5	TRBV28	CASSFQGADETQYF	TGTGCCAGCAGTTTTCAGGGGGCAGACGAGACCCAGTACTTC
TRBD1	few	TRBJ1-1	TRBV6-1	CASLYRGWTEAFF	TGTGCCAGCCTCTACAGGGGGTGGACTGAAGCTTTCTTT
.	few	TRBJ2-7	TRBV13	CASSLLGAGAAGEQYF	TGTGCCAGCAGCTTGCTTGGGGCGGGGGCGGCAGGGGAGCAGTACTTC
.	.	TRBJ1-5	TRBV19	CASGRGEGRYSNQPQHF	TGTGCCAGCGGGAGGGGAGAGGGCCGTTATAGCAATCAGCCCCAGCATTTT
.	.	TRBJ1-3	TRBV28	CASSSPHSGNTIYF	TGTGCCAGCAGTAGCCCCCACTCTGGAAACACCATATATTTT
.	many	TRBJ1-2	TRBV6-2/TRBV6-3	CASRIDGAGGDYTF	TGTGCCAGCAGGATAGACGGAGCTGGTGGAGACTACACCTTC
.	.	TRBJ2-7	TRBV4-2	CASSPARVGPSYEQYF	TGTGCCAGCAGCCCTGCGAGGGTCGGACCATCCTACGAGCAGTACTTC
TRBD1	.	TRBJ2-7	TRBV15	CATSTDGQGAMQYF	TGTGCCACCAGCACCGACGGACAGGGGGCTATGCAGTACTTC
.	many	TRBJ1-1	TRBV15	CATSRNAGVGGEAFF	TGTGCCACCAGCCGGAACGCAGGGGTTGGTGGTGAAGCTTTCTTT
TRBD2	many	TRBJ2-5	TRBV4-2	CASSQGTSGGAETQYF	TGTGCCAGCAGCCAAGGGACTAGCGGGGGGGCCGAGACCCAGTACTTC
TRBD2	few	TRBJ2-3	TRBV15	CATSSRTSGGGTSTDTQYF	TGTGCCACCAGCAGCAGGACTAGCGGGGGAGGGACTAGCACAGATACGCAGTATTTT
.	.	TRBJ1-1	TRBV7-9	CASSSGHSMNTEAFF	TGTGCCAGCAGCTCGGGACATTCCATGAACACTGAAGCTTTCTTT
.	few	TRBJ2-5	TRBV20-1	CSASDLQETQYF	TGCAGTGCCTCGGATCTCCAAGAGACCCAGTACTTC
.	many	TRBJ1-2	TRBV28	CASSLDGSGYGYTF	TGTGCCAGCAGTTTAGATGGTTCGGGGTATGGCTACACCTTC
.	many	TRBJ1-3	TRBV5-5	CASSVYGAGNTIYF	TGTGCCAGCAGCGTCTACGGTGCTGGAAACACCATATATTTT
TRBD1	many	TRBJ1-5	TRBV7-8	CASSPTGGSLGQPQHF	TGTGCCAGCAGCCCCACAGGGGGGAGTCTCGGGCAGCCCCAGCATTTT
.	.	TRBJ2-5	TRBV20-1	CSAKGQGKETQYF	TGCAGTGCAAAGGGGCAGGGGAAGGAGACCCAGTACTTC
.	many	TRBJ2-2	TRBV12-3/TRBV12-4	CAGSGTLWGGELFF	TGTGCCGGCTCCGGGACACTCTGGGGCGGGGAGCTGTTTTTT